One sample yielded the 29 T cell receptor beta chains listed below, sequenced in a study of blood T cell repertoires in COVID-19. The method was immunoSEQ multiplex PCR; TCRdb's version includes in-frame clones alone and lacks a portion of them. The data hold 450,000 or so clones, with 80% to 90% observed a single time. Sequencing was carried out using peripheral blood. These receptors came from a man younger than 35 with COVID-19, enrolled during active disease.

V gene TRBV12-3 or TRBV12-4 combines with J gene TRBJ2-1, with D tentatively TRBD2 (5 bases). Trimming shortened V by 4 bases and J by 5 bases, and 9 bases separated the two germline ends. The CDR3 spans 13 residues. CDR3 region: CASSSRTDNEQFF. Written as DNA, the CDR3 is TGTGCCAGCAGTTCTCGGACTGACAATGAGCAGTTCTTC.

The CDR3 reads CASSYGQPLILYF. In DNA, the CDR3 is TGTGCCAGCAGTTACGGACAGCCTCTTATTTTGTACTTC. The genes are TRBV12-3 or TRBV12-4 and TRBJ2-7, with a possible D match to TRBD1 (6 bases). V was cut by 4 bases and J by 12 bases, with 19 bases left in between. This CDR3 spans 13 amino acids.

The genes are TRBV5-5 and TRBJ2-3; tentatively, D is TRBD2 (5 bases). From germline, CDR1 is SGHKS and CDR2 YYEKEE (reference sequence). CDR3 size: 17 residues. Trimming removed 4 bases at V and 0 bases at J, with 18 bases between. The CDR3 sequence is CASSPREGSSSTDTQYF. The CDR3 DNA reads TGTGCCAGCAGCCCCCGCGAGGGTAGCAGTAGCACAGATACGCAGTATTTT.

The DNA of the CDR3 is TGTGCCAGCAGCTTGGTAGCGAGGTGGTTGAGCTCTGGAAACACCATATATTTT. Protein product: CASSLVARWLSSGNTIYF. The chain is built from TRBV5-5 and TRBJ1-3; D gene ambiguous. Between the trimmed V and J ends, which lost 0 bases and 0 bases, there was a span of 16 bases. CDR3 length: 18 amino acids. From germline, CDR1 is SGHKS and CDR2 YYEKEE (reference sequence).

The CDR3, as DNA: TGTGCCAGCAGTTTATCAGGAGGAGTGGACTATGGCTACACCTTC. Residues: CASSLSGGVDYGYTF. The gene calls are TRBV27 and TRBJ1-2; D remains ambiguous. CDR3 size: 15 residues. Germline assignment: CDR1 MNHEY and CDR2 SMNVEV (reference sequence). Trimming left V 0 bases short and J 3 bases short, with 11 bases between.

The V gene is TRBV7-2, the J gene TRBJ1-4; 8 bases fit TRBD1. Germline V lookup: CDR1 SGHTA, CDR2 FQGNSA. The length of the CDR3 is 15 residues. The V gene end was trimmed by 4 bases and the J gene end by 6 bases; junction bases not matched to a gene: 7. CDR3: CASSSRTGRDEKLFF. CDR3 nucleotide sequence: TGTGCCAGCAGCTCCCGGACAGGGAGAGATGAAAAACTGTTTTTT.

This chain's CDR3 is CASSSGLAGEETQYF. CDR3 nucleotide sequence: TGTGCCAGCAGCTCGGGACTAGCGGGAGAAGAGACCCAGTACTTC. The V and J genes are TRBV5-4 and TRBJ2-5, with 14 nucleotides matching TRBD2. Germline V CDR1 and CDR2: SGHNT, YYREEE (reference sequence). The length of the CDR3 is 15 residues. The ends lost 3 bases at V and 3 bases at J; junction bases unmatched: 1.

This chain connects TRBV5-1 to TRBJ2-7; 8 bases map to TRBD1. Germline assignment: CDR1 SGHRS and CDR2 YFSETQ. This CDR3 contains 16 residues. Trimming removed 4 bases from V and 0 bases from J; junction bases left unmatched: 9. The CDR3 coding sequence is TGCGCCAGCAGCCCCCGGACAGGGCTCAGCTCCTACGAGCAGTACTTC. Its translation is CASSPRTGLSSYEQYF.

The V and J genes are TRBV9 and TRBJ2-3; 12 positions match TRBD2. V was pared by 0 bases and J by 5 bases, with 1 base of the junction left unmatched. The CDR3 runs to 15 residues. Germline assignment: CDR1 SGDLS and CDR2 YYNGEE. The CDR3 DNA is TGTGCCAGCAGCGTAGGGACTAGCGGGGTAGATACGCAGTATTTT. Its protein is CASSVGTSGVDTQYF.

The chain links TRBV10-1 to TRBJ2-1; TRBD2 matches 8 bases. Germline CDR1 is WNHNN and CDR2 is SYGVQD (reference sequence). The CDR3 runs to 15 residues. The J segment lost 12 bases and the V segment lost 0 bases, leaving 10 bases of the junction unmatched. Written as DNA, the CDR3 is TGCGCCAGCAGTGAGTCGATTTTTACTAGCGGAACGCAGTTCTTC. Protein product: CASSESIFTSGTQFF.

The table lists this clone with a count of one. V usage is TRBV11-2 and J usage is TRBJ2-4; possibly TRBD2 for D (6 bases). Germline CDR1 reads SGHAT; CDR2 reads FQNNGV. V was clipped by 5 bases and J by 1 base, with 9 bases between them. This CDR3 comprises 14 residues. Here the CDR3 reads CASSPEGAKNIQYF. In DNA, the CDR3 is TGTGCCAGCAGCCCGGAGGGGGCCAAAAACATTCAGTACTTC.

Concerning this clone: This CDR3 is also generated by other DNA sequences in the sample. The rearrangement uses TRBV2 and TRBJ2-5; 12 bases are shared with TRBD2. The trim removed 4 bases at V and 4 bases at J, leaving 1 base unmatched. The CDR3 has 14 residues. Germline CDR1 is SNHLY and CDR2 is FYNNEI. CDR3 amino acids: CASSGLAGVETQYF. The CDR3 DNA follows: TGTGCCAGCAGTGGACTAGCGGGAGTAGAGACCCAGTACTTC.

The chain combines TRBV2 with TRBJ1-1; 7 bases are shared with TRBD1. The V gene end was trimmed by 6 bases and the J gene end by 0 bases; junction bases not matched to a gene: 4. Germline loops: CDR1 SNHLY, CDR2 FYNNEI. The CDR3 consists of 14 residues. The CDR3 loop is CASSPTGVNTEAFF. The CDR3 bases are TGTGCCAGCAGCCCAACAGGGGTGAACACTGAAGCTTTCTTT.

The chain links TRBV4-1 to TRBJ2-1; 10 positions match TRBD2. Germline CDR1 and CDR2: MGHRA and YSYEKL. The J segment lost 6 bases and the V segment lost 3 bases, leaving 5 bases of the junction unmatched. CDR3 length: 15 residues. CDR3 DNA sequence: TGCGCCAGCAGCCACATAGCGGGAGGTGTCAATGAGCAGTTCTTC. It codes for CASSHIAGGVNEQFF.

V and J are TRBV19 and TRBJ2-5, with 12 bases fitting TRBD2. This CDR3 spans 14 amino acids. Per the germline V gene, CDR1 is LNHDA and CDR2 is SQIVND (reference sequence). Unmatched junction bases numbered 9, after V lost 10 bases and J lost 6 bases. The CDR3 protein is CATSTSGSGKTQYF. The CDR3 DNA reads as TGTGCCACTTCGACTAGCGGGAGCGGAAAGACCCAGTACTTC.

The V and J genes are TRBV7-6 and TRBJ2-1, with D possibly being TRBD2 (5 bases). Germline CDR1 SGHVS, CDR2 FNYEAQ. Deletions cut 1 base from V and 3 bases from J, with 10 bases between. CDR3 length: 15 residues. CDR3: CASSLESDYYNEQFF. The DNA for the CDR3 is TGTGCCAGCAGCTTAGAGTCCGACTACTACAATGAGCAGTTCTTC.

This chain links TRBV6-6 with TRBJ2-3; possible D gene TRBD2, 6 bases. Per germline, CDR1 MNHNY and CDR2 SVGAGI (reference sequence). Trimming removed 6 bases at V and 6 bases at J, with 13 bases between. This CDR3 contains 13 residues. CDR3 sequence: CASRGTPWDTQYF. The CDR3 nucleotides are TGTGCCAGCAGGGGGACTCCTTGGGATACGCAGTATTTT.

This clone was detected only once. J is TRBJ2-5 and V is TRBV6-2 or TRBV6-3, with 14 bases fitting TRBD2. V gave up 6 bases and J gave up 7 bases; unmatched junction bases: 10. The germline gives CDR1 MNHEY, CDR2 SVGEGT. The CDR3 contains 16 residues. The chain's CDR3 is CASSGRLAGGPGTQYF. The CDR3 nucleotides are TGTGCCAGCAGCGGCAGACTAGCGGGGGGGCCGGGGACCCAGTACTTC.

This clone has just one count. This chain joins TRBV18 and TRBJ2-2; weak D call: TRBD2 (6 bases). The ends were cut back, 0 bases at V and 4 bases at J, with 6 bases in the middle. The V gene's germline CDR1 is KGHSH and CDR2 LQKENI. CDR3 size: 14 residues. DNA of the CDR3: TGTGCCAGCTCACCACCGGAGGGCACCGGGGAGCTGTTTTTT. Its translation: CASSPPEGTGELFF.

The rearrangement uses TRBV11-3 and TRBJ2-7, with TRBD1 identical over 9 bases. The V gene end was trimmed by 3 bases and the J gene end by 1 base; junction bases not matched to a gene: 7. This CDR3 spans 16 amino acids. Per the germline V gene, CDR1 is SGHNT and CDR2 is YENEEA. CDR3 in amino acids: CASSFLDRGGSYEQYF. The CDR3 coding sequence is TGTGCCAGCAGCTTCTTGGACAGGGGAGGTTCCTACGAGCAGTACTTC.

The V and J genes are TRBV23-1 and TRBJ1-2; 10 nucleotides align to TRBD1. TRBV23-1 is noted as an ORF with a role that remains uncertain. The CDR3 length is 15 residues. Trimming cost V 4 bases and J 1 base; bases outside gene matches: 3. The CDR3 sequence: CASSPDRGSNYGYTF. In DNA form, the CDR3 reads TGCGCCAGCAGTCCGGACAGGGGGAGTAACTATGGCTACACCTTC.

A note on this clone: This same CDR3 is encoded by further DNA sequences in the sample. The chain combines TRBV2 with TRBJ2-2; D ambiguous. The germline gives CDR1 SNHLY, CDR2 FYNNEI. The CDR3 length is 14 residues. The ends were cut back, 4 bases at V and 1 base at J, with 7 bases in the middle. For the CDR3, the DNA is TGTGCCAGCAGTGGCCCAGTGAACACCGGGGAGCTGTTTTTT. It is translated as CASSGPVNTGELFF.

The chain links TRBV7-3 to TRBJ2-3; D is possibly TRBD2 (5 bases). Germline lookup yields CDR1 SGHTA and CDR2 FQGTGA. V dropped 8 bases and J dropped 2 bases, with 11 bases sitting between them. This CDR3 has 13 amino acids. The CDR3 reads CASSSGSTDTQYF. CDR3 nucleotide sequence: TGTGCCAGCTCCTCGGGGTCCACAGATACGCAGTATTTT.

The chain carries TRBV5-6 and TRBJ1-2, with D perhaps TRBD1 (5 bases). Trimming cost V 1 base and J 4 bases, with 11 bases left between them. The CDR3 runs 14 residues. Germline V gene sequence: CDR1 SGHDT, CDR2 YYEEEE. The CDR3 is CASSLSGQGYGYTF. CDR3 in DNA: TGTGCCAGCAGCTTGAGTGGGCAGGGCTATGGCTACACCTTC.

This chain links TRBV29-1 with TRBJ1-1; 7 positions agree with TRBD1. From germline, CDR1 is SQVTM and CDR2 ANQGSEA. Trimming took 6 bases from V and 1 from J; bases not matched to a gene: 11. This CDR3 spans 15 amino acids. CDR3 amino acids: CSVDRVKHSNTEAFF. The CDR3 DNA follows: TGCAGCGTAGACAGGGTTAAACACTCGAACACTGAAGCTTTCTTT.

This clone has just one count. The CDR3 DNA follows: TGTGCCAGTAGTATAGGATCCGGCGGGGGCAACTTGGAGACCCAGTACTTC. Protein sequence: CASSIGSGGGNLETQYF. The chain uses TRBV19 and TRBJ2-5, with a tentative D call TRBD2 (7 bases). The germline CDR1 and CDR2 sequences are LNHDA and SQIVND (reference sequence). V was cut by 1 base and J by 5 bases, with 20 bases left in between. The CDR3 is 17 amino acids. Filled out from reference TRBV19 and TRBJ2-5, the complete variable domain reads DGGITQSPKYLFRKEGQNVTLSCEQNLNHDAMYWYRQDPGQGLRLIYYSQIVNDFQKGDIAEGYSVSREKKESFPLTVTSAQKNPTAFYLCASSIGSGGGNLETQYFGPGTRLLVL.

The V call is TRBV6-5, the J call TRBJ2-7, with D tentatively TRBD1 (6 bases). The V gene's germline CDR1 is MNHEY and CDR2 SVGAGI. V shed 5 bases and J shed 2 bases, with 10 bases lying between them. CDR3 length: 13 amino acids. The DNA for the CDR3 is TGTGCCAGCAGTCGGGACAAAGCCTACGAGCAGTACTTC. Protein: CASSRDKAYEQYF.

The chain carries TRBV10-2 and TRBJ2-3; TRBD2 matches 8 bases. The trim removed 10 bases at V and 3 bases at J, leaving 6 bases unmatched. The CDR3 is 13 residues long. Germline values: CDR1 WSHSY, CDR2 SAAADI. In nucleotides, the CDR3 is TGCGCCACCACCGGGACTAGTACAGATACGCAGTATTTT. It is translated as CATTGTSTDTQYF.

The chain employs TRBV28 and TRBJ2-7; D possibly corresponds to TRBD2 (6 bases). CDR1 is MDHEN, CDR2 SYDVKM, per germline. This CDR3 has 13 residues. Trimming removed 7 bases at V and 1 base at J, with 11 bases between. The DNA for the CDR3 is TGTGCCAGCACACCGACTAGATCCTACGAGCAGTACTTC. Residues: CASTPTRSYEQYF.